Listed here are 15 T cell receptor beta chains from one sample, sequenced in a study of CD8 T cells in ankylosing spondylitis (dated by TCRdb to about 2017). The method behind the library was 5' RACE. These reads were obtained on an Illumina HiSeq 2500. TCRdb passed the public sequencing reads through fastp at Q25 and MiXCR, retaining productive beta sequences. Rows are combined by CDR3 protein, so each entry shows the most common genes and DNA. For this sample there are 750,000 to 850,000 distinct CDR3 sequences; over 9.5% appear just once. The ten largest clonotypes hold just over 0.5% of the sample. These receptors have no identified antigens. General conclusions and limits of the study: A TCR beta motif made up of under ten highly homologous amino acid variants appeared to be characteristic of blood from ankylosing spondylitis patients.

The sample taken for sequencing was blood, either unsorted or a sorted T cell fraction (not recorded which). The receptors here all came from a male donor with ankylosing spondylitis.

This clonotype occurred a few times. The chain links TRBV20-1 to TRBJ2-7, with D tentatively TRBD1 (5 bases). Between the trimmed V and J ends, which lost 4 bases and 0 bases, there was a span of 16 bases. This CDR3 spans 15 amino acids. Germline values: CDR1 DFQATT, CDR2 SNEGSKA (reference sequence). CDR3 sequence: CSATRPGASSYEQYF. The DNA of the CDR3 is TGCAGTGCTACTCGACCTGGGGCGAGCTCCTACGAGCAGTACTTC.

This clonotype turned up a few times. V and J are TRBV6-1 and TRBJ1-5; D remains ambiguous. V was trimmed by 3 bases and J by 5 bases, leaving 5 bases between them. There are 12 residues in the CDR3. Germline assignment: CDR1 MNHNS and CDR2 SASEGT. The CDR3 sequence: CASSERDQPQHF. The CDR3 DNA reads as TGTGCCAGCAGTGAGAGGGATCAGCCCCAGCATTTT.

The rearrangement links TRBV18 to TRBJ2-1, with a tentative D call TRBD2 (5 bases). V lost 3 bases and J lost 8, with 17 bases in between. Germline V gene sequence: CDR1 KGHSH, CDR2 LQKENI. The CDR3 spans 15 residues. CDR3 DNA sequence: TGTGCCAGCTCACCCGGGATTCGCCGGGGTTATGAGCAGTTCTTC. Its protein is CASSPGIRRGYEQFF.

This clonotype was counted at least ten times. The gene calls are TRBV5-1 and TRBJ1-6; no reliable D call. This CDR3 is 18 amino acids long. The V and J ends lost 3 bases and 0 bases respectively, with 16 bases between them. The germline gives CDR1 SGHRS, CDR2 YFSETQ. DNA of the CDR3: TGCGCCAGCAGCTCTGGAACGGCTGAAAGCTCCTATAATTCACCCCTCCACTTT. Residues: CASSSGTAESSYNSPLHF.

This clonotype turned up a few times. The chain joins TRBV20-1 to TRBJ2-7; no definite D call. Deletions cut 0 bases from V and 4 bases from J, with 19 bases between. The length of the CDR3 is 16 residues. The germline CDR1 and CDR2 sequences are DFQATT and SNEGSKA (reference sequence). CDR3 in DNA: TGCAGTGCTAGAGATCGGTGGTCCCCGGGCGTGTACGAGCAGTACTTC. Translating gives CSARDRWSPGVYEQYF.

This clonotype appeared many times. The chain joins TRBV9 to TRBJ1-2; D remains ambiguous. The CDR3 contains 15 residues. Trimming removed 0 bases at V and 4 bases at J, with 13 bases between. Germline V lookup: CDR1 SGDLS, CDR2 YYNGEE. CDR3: CASSVAGPGIYGYTF. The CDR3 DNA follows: TGTGCCAGCAGCGTAGCCGGACCTGGGATCTATGGCTACACCTTC.

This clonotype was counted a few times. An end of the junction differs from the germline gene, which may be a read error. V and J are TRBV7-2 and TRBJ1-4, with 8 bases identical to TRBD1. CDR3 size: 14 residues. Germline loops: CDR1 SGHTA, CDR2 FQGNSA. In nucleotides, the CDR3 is TGTGCCAGCAGCGCCGACAGGGGACGATCCATAATGGTTTTT. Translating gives CASSADRGRSIMVF.

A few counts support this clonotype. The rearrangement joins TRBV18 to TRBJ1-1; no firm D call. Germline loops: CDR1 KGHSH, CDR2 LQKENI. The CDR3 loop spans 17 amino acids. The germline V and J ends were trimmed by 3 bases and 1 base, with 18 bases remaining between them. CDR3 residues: CASSPKGNREWNTEAFF. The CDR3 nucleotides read TGTGCCAGCTCACCCAAAGGTAATAGGGAATGGAACACTGAAGCTTTCTTT.

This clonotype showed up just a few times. The CDR3: CASSSSGTPGTEAFF. The CDR3 coding sequence is TGTGCCAGCAGCTCCTCCGGGACCCCTGGCACTGAAGCTTTCTTT. The chain combines TRBV7-2 with TRBJ1-1, with D possibly matching TRBD1 (5 bases). Trimming removed 4 bases from V and 4 bases from J, with 16 bases in between. The CDR3 covers 15 residues. Germline CDR1 is SGHTA and CDR2 is FQGNSA.

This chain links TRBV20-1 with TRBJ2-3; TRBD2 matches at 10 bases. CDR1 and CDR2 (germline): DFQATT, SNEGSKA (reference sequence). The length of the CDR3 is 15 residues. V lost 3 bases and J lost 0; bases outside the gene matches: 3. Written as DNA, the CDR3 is TGCAGTGCTAGTAAACTAGCGGGAAGCACAGATACGCAGTATTTT. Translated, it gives CSASKLAGSTDTQYF.

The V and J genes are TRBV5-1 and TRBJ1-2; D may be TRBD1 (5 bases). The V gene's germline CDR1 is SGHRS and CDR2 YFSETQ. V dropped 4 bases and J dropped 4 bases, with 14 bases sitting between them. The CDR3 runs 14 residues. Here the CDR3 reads CASSPIRDGYGYTF. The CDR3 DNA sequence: TGCGCCAGCAGCCCGATCCGGGACGGCTATGGCTACACCTTC.

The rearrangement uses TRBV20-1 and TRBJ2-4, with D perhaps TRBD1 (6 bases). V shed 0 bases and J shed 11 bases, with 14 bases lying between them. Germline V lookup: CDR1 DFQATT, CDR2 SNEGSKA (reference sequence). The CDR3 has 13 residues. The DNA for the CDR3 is TGCAGTGCTAGAGATTTTCGGACAGCCCTTCAGTACTTC. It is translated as CSARDFRTALQYF.

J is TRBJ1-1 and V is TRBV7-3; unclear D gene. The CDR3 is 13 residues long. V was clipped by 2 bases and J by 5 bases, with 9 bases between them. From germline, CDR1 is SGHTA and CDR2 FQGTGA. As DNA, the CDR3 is TGTGCCAGCAGCTTACGTATGGGAACTGAAGCTTTCTTT. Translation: CASSLRMGTEAFF.

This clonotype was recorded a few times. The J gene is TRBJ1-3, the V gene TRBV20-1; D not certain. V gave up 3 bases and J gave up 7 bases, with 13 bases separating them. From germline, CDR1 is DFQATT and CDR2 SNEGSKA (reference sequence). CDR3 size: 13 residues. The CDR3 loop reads CSARKVLSNTIYF. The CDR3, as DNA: TGCAGTGCTAGGAAGGTACTATCTAACACCATATATTTT.

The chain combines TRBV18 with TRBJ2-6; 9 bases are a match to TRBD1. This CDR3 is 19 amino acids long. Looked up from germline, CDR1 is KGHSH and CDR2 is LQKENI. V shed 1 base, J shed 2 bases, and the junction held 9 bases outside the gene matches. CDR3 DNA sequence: TGTGCCAGCTCACCACTCACGGGACAGGGCCTTGCTGGGGCCAACGTCCTGACTTTC. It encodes CASSPLTGQGLAGANVLTF. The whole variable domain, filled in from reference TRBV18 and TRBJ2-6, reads NAGVMQNPRHLVRRRGQEARLRCSPMKGHSHVYWYRQLPEEGLKFMVYLQKENIIDESGMPKERFSAEFPKEGPSILRIQQVVRGDSAAYFCASSPLTGQGLAGANVLTFGAGSRLTVL.